The present T cell receptor (beta chain) was sequenced within a study of T cell changes during pregnancy in multiple sclerosis. With 5 bases removed from V and 0 bases from J, the gap between germline ends came to 13 bases. Germline V gene sequence: CDR1 SGHVS, CDR2 FNYEAQ. The CDR3 sequence is 16 residues long. Assay: immunoSEQ multiplex PCR; the TCRdb copy retains only in-frame clones and omits some. The sample carries about 80,000 clones, around 90% recorded once. The sequence was collected from a female donor with multiple sclerosis, enrolled in a pregnancy study. The V call is TRBV7-6, the J call TRBJ1-4; D gene ambiguous. The input for sequencing was CD4+ T cells from peripheral blood mononuclear cells, taken before pregnancy. CDR3 amino acids: CASSRLHTATNEKLFF. The DNA of the CDR3 is TGTGCCAGCAGCAGACTTCACACCGCAACTAATGAAAAACTGTTTTTT.